The 5 T cell receptor beta chains presented below share a single source sample, sequenced in a study of blood T cell repertoires in COVID-19. Here immunoSEQ multiplex PCR was the method, and the copy in TCRdb shows in-frame clones only, minus some. The table includes roughly 260,000 clones, more than 85% detected once. The specimen sequenced was peripheral blood. The receptors stem from a person aged 18 to 35 with COVID-19, enrolled during active disease.

The J gene is TRBJ1-3, the V gene TRBV12-3 or TRBV12-4; D unclear. The CDR3 sequence is 13 residues long. V lost 3 bases, J lost 4 bases, and 7 bases lay in between. The CDR3 DNA reads as TGTGCCAGCAGTTTTTCGTTAGGAAACACCATATATTTT. Residues: CASSFSLGNTIYF.

The CDR3 nucleotides are TGTGCCAGCAGCCAATCGTCAGGCCCCTCCTACGAGCAGTACTTC. Its protein product is CASSQSSGPSYEQYF. The chain combines TRBV14 with TRBJ2-7; D gene unclear. V lost 2 bases and J 0 bases, leaving 11 bases between the germline ends. The length of the CDR3 is 15 residues. The V gene's germline CDR1 is SGHDN and CDR2 FVKESK.

This chain links TRBV12-2 with TRBJ2-2; the table gives TRBD2 as D, unverified against the DNA. TRBV12-2 is recorded as a pseudogene. The CDR3 extends over 16 amino acids. The CDR3 spells CASRLGGLVATGELFF. The CDR3 region has the DNA TGTGCAAGTCGCTTAGGGGGACTCGTCGCTACGGGGGAGCTGTTTTTT.

The rearrangement joins TRBV5-1 to TRBJ2-7; 7 positions agree with TRBD1. The CDR3 contains 17 residues. With V trimmed by 4 bases and J by 4 bases, 17 bases remained unmatched. Germline CDR1 SGHRS, CDR2 YFSETQ. The chain's CDR3 is CASSHRLGIGGAYEQYF. In nucleotides, the CDR3 is TGCGCCAGCAGCCATCGACTTGGTATAGGGGGCGCGTACGAGCAGTACTTC.

CDR3 in amino acids: CASSWAGTGGYGYTF. The CDR3 nucleotides are TGTGCCAGCAGCTGGGCCGGGACAGGGGGCTATGGCTACACCTTC. The chain links TRBV5-4 to TRBJ1-2; the match to TRBD1 covers 11 bases. The CDR3 is made up of 15 amino acids. Trimming removed 3 bases from V and 4 bases from J; junction bases left unmatched: 5. The germline V gene has CDR1 SGHNT and CDR2 YYREEE (reference sequence).